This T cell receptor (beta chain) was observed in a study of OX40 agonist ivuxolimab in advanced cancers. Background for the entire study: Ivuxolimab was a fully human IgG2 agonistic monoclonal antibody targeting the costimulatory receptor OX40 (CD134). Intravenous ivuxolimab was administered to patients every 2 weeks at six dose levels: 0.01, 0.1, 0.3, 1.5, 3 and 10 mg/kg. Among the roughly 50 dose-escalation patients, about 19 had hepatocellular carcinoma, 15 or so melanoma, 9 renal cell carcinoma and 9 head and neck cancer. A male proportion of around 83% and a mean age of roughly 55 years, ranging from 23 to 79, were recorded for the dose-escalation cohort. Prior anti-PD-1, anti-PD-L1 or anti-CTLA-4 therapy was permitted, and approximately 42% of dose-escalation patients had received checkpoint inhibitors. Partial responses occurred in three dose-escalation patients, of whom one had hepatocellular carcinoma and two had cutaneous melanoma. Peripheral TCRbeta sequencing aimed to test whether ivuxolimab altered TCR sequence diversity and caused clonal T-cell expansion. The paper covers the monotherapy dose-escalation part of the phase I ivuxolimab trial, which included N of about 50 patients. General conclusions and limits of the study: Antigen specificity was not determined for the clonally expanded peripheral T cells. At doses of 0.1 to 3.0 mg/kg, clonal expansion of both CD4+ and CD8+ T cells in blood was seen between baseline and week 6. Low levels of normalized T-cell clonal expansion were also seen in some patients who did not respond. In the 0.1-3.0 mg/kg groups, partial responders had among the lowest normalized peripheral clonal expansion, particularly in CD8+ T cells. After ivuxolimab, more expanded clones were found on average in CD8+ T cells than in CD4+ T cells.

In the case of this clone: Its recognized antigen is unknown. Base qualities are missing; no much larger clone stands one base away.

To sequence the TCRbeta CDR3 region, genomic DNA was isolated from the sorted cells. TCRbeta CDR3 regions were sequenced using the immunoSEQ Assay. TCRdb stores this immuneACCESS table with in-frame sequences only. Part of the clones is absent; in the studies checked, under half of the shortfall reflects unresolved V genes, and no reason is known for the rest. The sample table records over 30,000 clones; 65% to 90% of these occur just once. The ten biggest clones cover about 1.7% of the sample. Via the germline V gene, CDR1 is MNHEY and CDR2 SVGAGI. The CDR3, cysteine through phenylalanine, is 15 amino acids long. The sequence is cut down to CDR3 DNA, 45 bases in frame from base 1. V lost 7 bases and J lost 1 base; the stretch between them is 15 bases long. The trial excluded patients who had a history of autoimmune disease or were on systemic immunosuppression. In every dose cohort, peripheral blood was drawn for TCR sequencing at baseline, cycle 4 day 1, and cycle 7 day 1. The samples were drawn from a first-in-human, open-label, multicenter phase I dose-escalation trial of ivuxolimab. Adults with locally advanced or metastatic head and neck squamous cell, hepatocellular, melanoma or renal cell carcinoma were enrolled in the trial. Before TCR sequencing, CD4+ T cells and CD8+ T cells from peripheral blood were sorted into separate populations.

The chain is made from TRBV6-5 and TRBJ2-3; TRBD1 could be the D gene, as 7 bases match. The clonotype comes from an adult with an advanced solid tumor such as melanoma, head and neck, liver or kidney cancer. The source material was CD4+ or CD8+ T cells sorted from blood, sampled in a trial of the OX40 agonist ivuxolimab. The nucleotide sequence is TGTGCCAGCACCCCAGGGGGGCGCGGCACAGATACGCAGTATTTT. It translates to CASTPGGRGTDTQYF.